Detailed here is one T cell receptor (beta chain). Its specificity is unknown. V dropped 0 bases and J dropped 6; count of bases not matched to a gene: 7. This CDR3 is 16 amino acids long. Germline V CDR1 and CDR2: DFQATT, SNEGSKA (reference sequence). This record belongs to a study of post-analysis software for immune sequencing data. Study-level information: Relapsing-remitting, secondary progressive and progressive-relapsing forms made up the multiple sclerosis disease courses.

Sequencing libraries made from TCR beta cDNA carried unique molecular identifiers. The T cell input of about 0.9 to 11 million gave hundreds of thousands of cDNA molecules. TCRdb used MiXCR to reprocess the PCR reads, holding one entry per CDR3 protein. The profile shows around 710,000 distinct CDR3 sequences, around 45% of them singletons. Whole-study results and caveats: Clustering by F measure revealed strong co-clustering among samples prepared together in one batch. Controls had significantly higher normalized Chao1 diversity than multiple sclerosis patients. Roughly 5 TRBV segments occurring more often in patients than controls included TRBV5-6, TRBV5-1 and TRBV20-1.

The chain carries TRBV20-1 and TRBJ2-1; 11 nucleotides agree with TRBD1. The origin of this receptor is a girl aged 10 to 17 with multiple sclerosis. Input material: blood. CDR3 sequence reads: CSARDPGTGGPNEQFF. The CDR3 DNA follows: TGCAGTGCTAGAGACCCCGGGACAGGGGGTCCCAATGAGCAGTTCTTC.